The clone carrying this T cell receptor (beta chain) was observed a handful of times. Germline CDR1 DFQATT, CDR2 SNEGSKA (reference sequence). The CDR3 contains 14 residues. Trimming removed 3 bases at V and 4 bases at J, with 13 bases between. TCRdb passed the RT-PCR reads through MiXCR, listing each CDR3 protein once. This sample yields about 680,000 distinct CDR3 sequences, of which over 12% are seen a single time; about 3.6% belongs to the top ten. The TCR comes from a female donor in good health, serving as a healthy control. Sequences were obtained from memory CD4+ T cells from blood. V usage is TRBV20-1 and J usage is TRBJ2-1; D is unresolved. CDR3 nucleotides: TGCAGTGCTAGTTGGCAGATACTTTACAATGAGCAGTTCTTC. Its protein product is CSASWQILYNEQFF.